This TCR beta chain was identified during a study of cytomegalovirus exposure and HLA in healthy donors (dated by TCRdb to about 2017). Regarding the study in general: In an earlier analysis of 587 of the donors, less than 350 Gb of sequence data and 90 million to 120 million unique TCR beta sequences from roughly 190 million T cells were reported. Genome-wide SNP genotypes for about 65% of the roughly 670 donors were used in a later genetic analysis, which treated that subset as a discovery cohort. The later analysis used no new phenotypic data to find candidate immune exposures, relying instead on TCR beta sequences and their occurrence across donors. HLA typing covered class I and class II loci at four-digit resolution. On average, about 200,000 unique TCR beta nucleotide sequences were sequenced per donor among several hundred genotyped donors of the cohort, with roughly 18% of those sequences being non-productive. Every repertoire in the discovery cohort had been generated on one and the same sequencing platform. Besides the first cohort of approximately 710 subjects, a separate validation cohort made up of roughly 130 different subjects was used. An earlier analysis of fewer than 700 of the donors applied high-throughput TCR beta sequencing to assess whether each TCR beta V gene segment acted as functional or pseudogenic. A later analysis re-analyzed previously published TCR beta repertoires from 650 to 800 donors and added high-resolution HLA genotyping to study TCR occurrence patterns. The study used immunosequencing to profile the T cell repertoires of about 670 subjects and linked those repertoires to cytomegalovirus serostatus. Alongside the repertoire data, information on donor age, sex, ethnicity and CMV serostatus was compiled. To predict cytomegalovirus infection status, the study brought together high-throughput TCR immunosequencing, statistical association of individual TCRs with disease status, and machine learning. The number of donors typed differed by locus, with about 620-630 for A, B, C, DRB1 and DQB1, over 500 for DQA1, nearly 610 for DPA1, and 472 for DPB1. Because of strong linkage in the cohort, roughly five DR-DQ haplotypes were treated as single units for association and clustering. The study aimed to test whether signatures of past pathogen exposure could be identified by cataloging public T cell receptors. An early release that covered roughly 600 HLA-typed donors contained approximately 300 gigabases of sequencing data and roughly 84 million unique TCR sequences. Of the 350 to 400 genotyped donors, 81% fell in the genetic ancestry cluster associated with self-reported Caucasian donors.

This clone was found a few times. Its antigen is not yet known. Within one base of it there is no much larger clone, and no base qualities were kept. In total, approximately 700 healthy bone marrow donors made up the cohort. Cohort members were all nominally healthy when sampled, although unrecorded immune exposures were likely present. The donor tested CMV seronegative and was one of the 352 seronegative cohort members. A peripheral blood sample was collected from each donor, and TCR beta sequencing was performed on peripheral blood mononuclear cells. Genomic DNA was extracted from the blood cell samples with the Qiagen DNeasy Blood Extraction Kit. The CDR3 runs 15 amino acids, cysteine and phenylalanine included. Left in the record is the CDR3 DNA by itself, 45 bases read in frame from the first base. According to the germline V gene (reference sequence), CDR1 reads MNHEY and CDR2 reads SMNVEV. V is clipped by 1 base and J by 1 base, and the sequence between their germline boundaries is 7 bases long.

Study-wide conclusions, independent of this receptor: The study gave a list of more than 150 TCR beta chains associated with cytomegalovirus. Strong co-occurrence of HLA alleles, especially DR and DQ, made assigning TCR associations to individual alleles difficult. In a later analysis, around 17,000 TCR beta sequences were associated with specific HLA alleles at a false discovery rate of 0.05. In a later genetic analysis, a missense DCLRE1C variant was associated with V-gene and J-gene trimming of TCR beta chains, and the association was replicated in an independent cohort. The presence/absence analyses assumed that sequencing depth was roughly uniform across donors, and that assumption may not be true. According to a later analysis, most CMV-associated TCR beta chains appeared to be HLA-restricted, and the HLA associations seemed to be driven largely by CMV exposure. In a later genetic analysis, fewer N-insertions in productive TCRs were reported among donors in an Asian-associated ancestry cluster than the approximately 670-donor mean. Because HLA typing was unavailable for some donors at each locus, only the typed subset was used in association tests. In a later analysis, HLA-associated TCR beta chains showed more clonal expansion and lower generation probabilities than non-associated chains that were equally common. Correlated functional status among segregating V segments might be attributable to linkage disequilibrium, but an unknown experimental factor could not be ruled out. Several of the top co-occurrence clusters appeared to be linked to parvovirus B19, influenza, CMV and Epstein-Barr virus, according to a later analysis. Over 15 rarely observed V segments, including chromosome 9 orphons, were excluded from the earlier analysis of a few hundred of the donors because counts were too low. According to a later analysis, TCR association rates differed among HLA loci, with DRB1 alleles showing the most associated TCRs and HLA-C alleles showing the fewest. For the cohort, immune exposure information was limited to CMV serostatus. In an earlier analysis of under 600 of the donors, most TCR beta V segments were observed in productive rearrangements about 90% or about 30% of the time, broadly matching IMGT annotations. A further reported finding was that TCR beta sequences accurately predicted the HLA-A and HLA-B alleles for most subjects in the first cohort. Cytomegalovirus status was reported to be diagnosed by the classifier with high specificity and sensitivity in both the original and validation cohorts. In this cohort, only TCR beta chains were sequenced, and detectable features were limited by the absence of alpha or paired-chain data. Across donors, most TCR sequences were observed very rarely, whereas some public TCRs were present in many individuals. A few of the identified cytomegalovirus-associated TCR beta chains were confirmed in vitro to be specific for cytomegalovirus antigens. A cluster of highly shared sequence variants was judged likely to represent a technical artifact of the sequencing pipeline. Some IMGT-functional V segments, including TRBV6-2 and TRBV6-3, could not be distinguished by the 87-base-pair reads and were therefore excluded. The authors suggested that the approach could potentially be generalized to other disease states and immunological phenotypes.

The receptor library was made with the immunoSEQ multiplex PCR assay. The multiplex PCR relied on a mix of 60 forward primers for TCR Vbeta segments and 13 reverse primers for TCR Jbeta segments. The CDR3 region of rearranged TCR beta genes was amplified from genomic DNA by a multiplex PCR assay. The amplified TCR beta libraries were sequenced on the Illumina HiSeq System as 87-base-pair reads. In the paper's pipeline: A later analysis counted approximately 74 million unique TCR beta chains across the 640 or so repertoires, and roughly 9.9 million of these chains were shared by at least two donors. A nearest-neighbor algorithm error-corrected the raw reads and collapsed the reads into unique sequences, merging closely related sequences to remove PCR and sequencing errors. V, D and J gene segments were assigned by aligning CDR3 sequences to IMGT reference sequences. For a sequence to be retained, at least a six-nucleotide match to both a V gene segment and a J gene segment was required. Rearrangements were classified as productive when the CDR3 lacked stop codons and remained in frame with V and J, and all other rearrangements were classified as non-productive. CDR3 was defined by IMGT convention, running from the second conserved V-encoded cysteine to the conserved J-encoded phenylalanine. Sequences without an unambiguous match to a single V gene segment were excluded from the earlier analysis of 450 to 750 of the donors. An earlier analysis of under 750 of the donors called V segments functional above 56.7% productive rearrangements and segregating when the between-donor standard deviation exceeded 5%. A statistical classification framework was built for diagnosing cytomegalovirus status from the catalog of TCR beta chain sequences. In a later analysis, TCR nucleotide sequences were compared against IMGT/GENE-DB human TR gene sequences so that V and J genes could be assigned. The TCRdist pipeline was used in a later analysis to assign CDR3 sequences and most-parsimonious VDJ recombination scenarios. In a later analysis, each TCR beta chain was defined by its CDR3 amino acid sequence together with its V-gene family, and reads without a unique V-gene family were excluded. To address suspected cross-contamination and a sequencing artifact, a later analysis removed 592 highly shared, low-generation-probability nucleotide sequences. For each public chain, a later analysis derived a clonal expansion index from normalized ranks of inferred template counts within each repertoire. A later analysis computed generation probabilities with a VDJ recombination model fitted to out-of-frame rearrangements, and checked the results against IGoR. Hypergeometric tests were used in a later analysis to score TCR-TCR, TCR-HLA and TCR-CMV co-occurrence, with a repertoire-size bias correction applied to the TCR pairs. In a later analysis, false discovery rates were estimated by permuting HLA or CMV assignments 20 times. In a later analysis, co-occurring TCRs were grouped with DBSCAN, and TCRdist sequence similarity was added when clustering was performed within HLA-allele-positive subsets. Repertoires with fewer than 30,000 or more than 120,000 public chains, plus five repertoires with anomalous nucleotide sharing, were excluded from co-occurrence clustering. This immuneACCESS table, as held by TCRdb, lists in-frame sequences with V and J called but not all clones. Of the missing ones, under half trace to an unresolved V gene in checked studies; the others have no known cause. V, J and clone size reflect that table, while D and trimming were determined from the DNA. In all, the sample holds 50,000 to 60,000 clones, and 75% to 80% of those were seen once. Clones ranked in the top ten supply approximately 1.3% of the sample.

The specimen sequenced was PBMCs. Recombination linked TRBV27 to TRBJ2-2, with the D gene not clear enough to name. This receptor was obtained from a female donor in good health and CMV-seronegative. CDR3 reads: CASSLLARNTGELFF. The nucleotide sequence is given as TGTGCCAGCAGTTTATTAGCTCGGAACACCGGGGAGCTGTTTTTT.